Only a few counts were recorded for the clone carrying this TCR beta chain. V was cut by 2 bases and J by 0 bases, with 5 bases left in between. The germline CDR1 and CDR2 sequences are LGHDT and YNNKEL (reference sequence). The CDR3 runs to 14 residues. Generated by immunoSEQ multiplex PCR, the TCRdb table keeps only in-frame clones and is missing some. This table has about 320,000 clones, roughly 90% appearing once. This specimen comes from a study of blood T cell repertoires in COVID-19. Study details: COVID-19 samples from acute and convalescent phases originated in the United States, Italy and Spain.

Grouping used clinical history reported by participants in a survey and questionnaire. The receptor's source is a man aged 60 to 75 who had recovered from COVID-19. Material for sequencing was PBMCs or T cells enriched from blood (not recorded which). The chain employs TRBV3-1 (or the pseudogene TRBV3-2) and TRBJ1-5, with D unclear. The CDR3 DNA is TGTGCCAGCAGCCAACATCATAGCAATCAGCCCCAGCATTTT. Translation: CASSQHHSNQPQHF.